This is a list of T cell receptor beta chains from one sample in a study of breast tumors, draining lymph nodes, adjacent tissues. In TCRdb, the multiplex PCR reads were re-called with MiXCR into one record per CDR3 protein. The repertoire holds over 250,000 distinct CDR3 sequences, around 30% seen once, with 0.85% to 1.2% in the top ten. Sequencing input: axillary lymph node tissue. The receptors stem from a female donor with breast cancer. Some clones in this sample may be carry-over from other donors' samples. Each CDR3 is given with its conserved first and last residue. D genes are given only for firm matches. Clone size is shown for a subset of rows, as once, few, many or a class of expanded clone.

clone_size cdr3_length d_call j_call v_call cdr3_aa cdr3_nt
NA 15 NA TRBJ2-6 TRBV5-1 CASSSGSRGANVLTF TGCGCCAGCAGCTCGGGATCACGGGGGGCCAACGTCCTAACTTTC
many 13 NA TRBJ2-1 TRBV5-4 CASSLAYWNEQFF TGTGCCAGCAGCTTGGCCTACTGGAATGAGCAGTTCTTC
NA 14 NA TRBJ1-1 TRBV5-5 CASSLRGWVTEAFF TGTGCCAGCAGCTTACGGGGCTGGGTCACTGAAGCTTTCTTT
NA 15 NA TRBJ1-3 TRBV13 CASSSPVGVGDTIYF TGTGCCAGCAGCTCCCCCGTAGGTGTTGGAGACACCATATATTTT
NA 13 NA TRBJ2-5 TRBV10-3 CAISESMRGTQYF TGTGCCATCAGTGAGTCGATGAGGGGGACCCAGTACTTC
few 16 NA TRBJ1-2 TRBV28 CASSPMWQERGFGYTF TGTGCCAGCAGTCCGATGTGGCAGGAGCGAGGGTTTGGCTACACCTTC
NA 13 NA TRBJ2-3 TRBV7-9 CASSLAIPDTQYF TGTGCCAGCAGCTTAGCGATCCCAGATACGCAGTATTTT
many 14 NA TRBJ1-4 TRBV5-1 CASSLLTGAEKLFF TGCGCCAGCAGCTTGTTGACGGGGGCTGAAAAACTGTTTTTT
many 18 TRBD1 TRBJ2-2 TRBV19 CASSIQGLGQANTGELFF TGTGCCAGTAGTATCCAGGGGCTAGGACAGGCGAACACCGGGGAGCTGTTTTTT
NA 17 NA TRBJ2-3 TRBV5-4 CASRLCRSRESTDTQYF TGTGCCAGCCGCCTGTGTCGCTCGCGGGAAAGCACAGATACGCAGTATTTT
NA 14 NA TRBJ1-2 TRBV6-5 CASSYSSGVYGYTF TGTGCCAGCAGTTACTCGAGCGGGGTCTATGGCTACACCTTC